These 8 T cell receptor beta chains came from one sample sequenced in a study of shared clonotypes between healthy human individuals. Libraries were prepared by immunoSEQ multiplex PCR; TCRdb keeps only in-frame clonotypes and omits some of them. The sample has under 750,000 clones, about two thirds seen once; the top ten hold around 1.7%. What was sequenced was memory CD4+ T cells sorted from blood. The subset: CD45RA-negative fraction. The receptors here all came from a woman aged 25 to 39 in good health.

V is TRBV28 and J is TRBJ2-5; 8 bases map to TRBD1. With 10 bases clipped from V and 2 bases from J, the junction kept 12 bases outside the gene matches. The CDR3 extends over 15 amino acids. Per the germline V gene, CDR1 is MDHEN and CDR2 is SYDVKM. The CDR3 coding sequence is TGTGCCACCCGGGGAACAGGGGGACCTCAAGAGACCCAGTACTTC. Translated: CATRGTGGPQETQYF. Together with reference TRBV28 and TRBJ2-5, the CDR3 gives the full variable domain: DVKVTQSSRYLVKRTGEKVFLECVQDMDHENMFWYRQDPGLGLRLIYFSYDVKMKEKGDIPEGYSVSREKKERFSLILESASTNQTSMYLCATRGTGGPQETQYFGPGTRLLVL.

The gene calls are TRBV11-2 and TRBJ2-2, with TRBD1 as a possible D gene (6 bases). The CDR3 runs 15 residues. Germline V gene sequence: CDR1 SGHAT, CDR2 FQNNGV. Trimming removed 2 bases from V and 3 bases from J, with 10 bases in between. The CDR3 loop reads CASSLQGPYTGELFF. The CDR3 coding sequence is TGTGCCAGCAGCTTACAGGGGCCTTACACCGGGGAGCTGTTTTTT. Full variable domain (outside the CDR3, taken from reference TRBV11-2 and TRBJ2-2): EAGVAQSPRYKIIEKRQSVAFWCNPISGHATLYWYQQILGQGPKLLIQFQNNGVVDDSQLPKDRFSAERLKGVDSTLKIQPAKLEDSAVYLCASSLQGPYTGELFFGEGSRLTVL.

This rearrangement joins TRBV29-1 to TRBJ1-1, with D hard to call. Germline V gene sequence: CDR1 SQVTM, CDR2 ANQGSEA. Trimming cost V 3 bases and J 1 base, with 15 bases left between them. This CDR3 is built from 15 residues. CDR3 protein: CSVDGSRVANTEAFF. The CDR3 DNA reads TGCAGCGTTGATGGTTCAAGGGTTGCGAACACTGAAGCTTTCTTT.

This clone was picked up many times. The chain has TRBV5-1 and TRBJ2-1, with D possibly TRBD1 on 5 matching bases. The germline V gene has CDR1 SGHRS and CDR2 YFSETQ. The V gene lost 2 bases and the J gene lost 5 bases, with 11 bases spanning the gap. The CDR3 totals 14 residues. CDR3 amino acids: CASSLGTGNNEQFF. In DNA form, the CDR3 reads TGCGCCAGCAGCTTAGGAACAGGAAACAATGAGCAGTTCTTC.

This clone has a handful of counts. V usage is TRBV6-1 and J usage is TRBJ1-5; the D gene is possibly TRBD1 (5 bases). The germline V gene has CDR1 MNHNS and CDR2 SASEGT. V lost 0 bases to trimming and J lost 6 bases, with 9 bases between them. The CDR3 totals 14 residues. This chain's CDR3 is CASSEADRSQPQHF. The CDR3 DNA follows: TGTGCCAGCAGTGAAGCTGACAGATCTCAGCCCCAGCATTTT.

This chain joins TRBV6-5 and TRBJ1-2, with D unresolved. The CDR3 covers 15 residues. V lost 0 bases and J 4 bases, leaving 12 bases between the germline ends. Germline CDR1 is MNHEY and CDR2 is SVGAGI. The CDR3 nucleotides are TGTGCCAGCAGTTACTCGATTTTCGGTAGCTATGGCTACACCTTC. Protein product: CASSYSIFGSYGYTF.

V gene TRBV28 combines with J gene TRBJ2-7; a possible D gene is TRBD1 (6 bases). CDR3 size: 14 residues. V lost 5 bases, J lost 3 bases, and 14 bases lay in between. Germline-derived CDR1 and CDR2 are MDHEN and SYDVKM. The CDR3 sequence: CASSKQGRVYEQYF. CDR3 coding DNA: TGTGCCAGCAGTAAACAGGGCCGGGTCTACGAGCAGTACTTC.

This clone was counted a few times. The chain uses TRBV5-1 and TRBJ2-1, with TRBD2 identical over 11 bases. The length of the CDR3 is 17 residues. The V segment lost 0 bases and the J segment 9 bases; nucleotides outside the gene matches: 11. Per germline, CDR1 SGHRS and CDR2 YFSETQ. CDR3 region: CASSLESRLAGGGEQFF. In nucleotides, the CDR3 is TGCGCCAGCAGCTTGGAGTCACGGCTAGCGGGAGGCGGTGAGCAGTTCTTC.